This record covers a single T cell receptor beta chain. The sample comes from a study of blood T cell repertoires in COVID-19. Study-wide context: Sample material is recorded as cDNA or gDNA derived from T cells, B-cell-depleted T cells, or PBMCs.

How the authors handled the data: Reference gene primers were amplified, and this amplification served to estimate nucleated cell counts. Some clones are missing from TCRdb's copy, which holds only in-frame ones; the method was immunoSEQ multiplex PCR. V, J and clone size are taken as reported in that table, and D and trimming were inferred from the DNA itself. Among some 97,000 clones listed, just under 85% were seen once. The V and J ends lost 3 bases and 5 bases respectively, with 14 bases between them. Germline values: CDR1 LNHDA, CDR2 SQIVND (reference sequence). The CDR3 sequence is 15 residues long.

This receptor was taken from a man in his fifties with active or convalescent COVID-19. The chain combines TRBV19 with TRBJ1-5; D is possibly TRBD1 (5 bases). The sequenced sample consisted of peripheral blood. CDR3 sequence: CASSIGDSYYQPQHF. The DNA for the CDR3 is TGTGCCAGTAGTATCGGCGACAGTTATTATCAGCCCCAGCATTTT.